The table lists the clone carrying this T cell receptor beta chain with a few counts. Its antigen remains unknown. The sample originates from a study of early T cells in non-severe SARS-CoV-2 infection. Study details: The study sequenced bulk RNA from unsorted whole blood, with chains unpaired. Findings and limits, study-wide: Database matching using VDJdb favored anti-spike CD8 responses, with private and CD4 specificities left missing.

CDR3 length: 14 amino acids. The V gene lost 3 bases and the J gene lost 4 bases, with 13 bases spanning the gap. Germline assignment: CDR1 SGDLS and CDR2 YYNGEE. Attachment of unique molecular identifiers was made to individual cDNA molecules. TCRdb fed the 5' RACE reads into MiXCR, producing one record per CDR3 protein. Of 55,000 to 75,000 distinct CDR3 sequences in the sample, around 9.9% were seen once. The chain links TRBV9 to TRBJ1-1; weak D call: TRBD1 (5 bases). Sequencing was done on a sample of whole blood. This clonotype was sampled from an adult who was a healthcare worker with PCR-confirmed SARS-CoV-2 infection or an uninfected control (not recorded which). CDR3 in amino acids: CASSAGGHSTEAFF. CDR3 nucleotides: TGTGCCAGCAGCGCAGGTGGACACTCCACTGAAGCTTTCTTT.